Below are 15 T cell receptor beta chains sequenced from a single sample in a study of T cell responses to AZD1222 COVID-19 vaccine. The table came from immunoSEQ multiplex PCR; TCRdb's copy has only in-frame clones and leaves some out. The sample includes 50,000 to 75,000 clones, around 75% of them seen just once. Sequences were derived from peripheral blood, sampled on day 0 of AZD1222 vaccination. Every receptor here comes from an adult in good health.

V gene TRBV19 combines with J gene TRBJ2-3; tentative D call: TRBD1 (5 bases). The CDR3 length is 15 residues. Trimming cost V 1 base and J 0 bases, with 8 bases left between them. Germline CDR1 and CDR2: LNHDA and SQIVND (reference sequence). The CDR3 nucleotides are TGTGCCAGTAGTATAGGCAGGGTGAGCACAGATACGCAGTATTTT. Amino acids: CASSIGRVSTDTQYF.

The CDR3 sequence: CASSNRGTGELFF. CDR3 nucleotides: TGTGCCAGCAGCAACAGGGGTACCGGGGAGCTGTTTTTT. V and J are TRBV28 and TRBJ2-2, with 7 bases lining up with TRBD1. The CDR3 runs to 13 residues. The V gene's germline CDR1 is MDHEN and CDR2 SYDVKM. V lost 6 bases to trimming and J lost 5 bases; unmatched junction nucleotides: 3. Using reference TRBV28 and TRBJ2-2 for the parts outside the CDR3, the full variable domain is DVKVTQSSRYLVKRTGEKVFLECVQDMDHENMFWYRQDPGLGLRLIYFSYDVKMKEKGDIPEGYSVSREKKERFSLILESASTNQTSMYLCASSNRGTGELFFGEGSRLTVL.

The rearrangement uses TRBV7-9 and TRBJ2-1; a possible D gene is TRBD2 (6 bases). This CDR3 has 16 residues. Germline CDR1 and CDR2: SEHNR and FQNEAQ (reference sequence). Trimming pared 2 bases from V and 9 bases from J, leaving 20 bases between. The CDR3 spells CASSLLRGAFRGEQFF. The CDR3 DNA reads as TGTGCCAGCAGCTTACTTCGCGGGGCTTTTAGGGGTGAGCAGTTCTTC.

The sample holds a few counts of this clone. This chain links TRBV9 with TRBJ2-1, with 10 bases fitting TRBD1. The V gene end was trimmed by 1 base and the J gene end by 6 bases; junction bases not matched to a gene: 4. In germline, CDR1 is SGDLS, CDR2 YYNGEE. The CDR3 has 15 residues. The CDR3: CASSVSGTGANEQFF. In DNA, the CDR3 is TGTGCCAGCAGCGTATCCGGGACAGGGGCCAATGAGCAGTTCTTC. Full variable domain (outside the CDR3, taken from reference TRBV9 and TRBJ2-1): DSGVTQTPKHLITATGQRVTLRCSPRSGDLSVYWYQQSLDQGLQFLIQYYNGEERAKGNILERFSAQQFPDLHSELNLSSLELGDSALYFCASSVSGTGANEQFFGPGTRLTVL.

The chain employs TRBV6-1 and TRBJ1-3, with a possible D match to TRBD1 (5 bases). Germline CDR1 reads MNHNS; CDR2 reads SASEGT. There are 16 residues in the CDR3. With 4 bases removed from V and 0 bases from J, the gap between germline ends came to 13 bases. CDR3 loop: CASSASGQGSGNTIYF. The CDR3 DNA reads TGTGCCAGCAGTGCCTCAGGGCAGGGCTCTGGAAACACCATATATTTT.

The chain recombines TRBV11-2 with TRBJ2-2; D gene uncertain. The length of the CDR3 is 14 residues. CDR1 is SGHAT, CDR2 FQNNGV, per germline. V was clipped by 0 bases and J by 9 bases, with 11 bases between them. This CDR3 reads CASSLDGLFRELFF. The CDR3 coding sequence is TGTGCCAGCAGCTTAGATGGGCTTTTTAGGGAGCTGTTTTTT.

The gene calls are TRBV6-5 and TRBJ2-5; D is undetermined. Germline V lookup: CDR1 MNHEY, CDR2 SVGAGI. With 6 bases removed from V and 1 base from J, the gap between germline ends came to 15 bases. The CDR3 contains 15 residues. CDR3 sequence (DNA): TGTGCCAGCAGGCTCGTGGAAGGCCCCCAAGAGACCCAGTACTTC. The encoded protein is CASRLVEGPQETQYF.

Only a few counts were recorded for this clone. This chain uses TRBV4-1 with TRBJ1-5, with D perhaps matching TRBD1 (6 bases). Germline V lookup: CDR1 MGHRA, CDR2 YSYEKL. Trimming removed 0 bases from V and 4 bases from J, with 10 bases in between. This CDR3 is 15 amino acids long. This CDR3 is CASSQDGQGNQPQHF. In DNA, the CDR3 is TGCGCCAGCAGCCAAGATGGGCAGGGGAATCAGCCCCAGCATTTT.

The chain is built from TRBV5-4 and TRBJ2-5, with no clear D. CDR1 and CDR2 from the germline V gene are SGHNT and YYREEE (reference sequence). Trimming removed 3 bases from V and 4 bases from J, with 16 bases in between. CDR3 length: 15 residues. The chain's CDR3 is CASSSNTAPLETQYF. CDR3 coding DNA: TGTGCCAGCAGCTCCAATACAGCCCCCCTAGAGACCCAGTACTTC.

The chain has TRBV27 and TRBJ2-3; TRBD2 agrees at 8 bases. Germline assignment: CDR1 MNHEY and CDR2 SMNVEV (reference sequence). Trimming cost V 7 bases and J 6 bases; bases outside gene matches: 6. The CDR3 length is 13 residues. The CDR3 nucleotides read TGTGCCAGCACTCAGACTAGCGTTGATACGCAGTATTTT. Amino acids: CASTQTSVDTQYF.

CDR3 in amino acids: CASKSAGTSYEQYF. CDR3 nucleotides: TGTGCCAGCAAGAGCGCCGGCACTTCCTACGAGCAGTACTTC. The V call is TRBV28, the J call TRBJ2-7; D unresolved. The CDR3 runs 14 residues. CDR1 MDHEN and CDR2 SYDVKM come from the germline V gene. The V end lost 7 bases, the J end lost 1 base, and 14 bases lay between the germline ends. The entire variable domain, with the rest obtained from reference TRBV28 and TRBJ2-7, is as follows: DVKVTQSSRYLVKRTGEKVFLECVQDMDHENMFWYRQDPGLGLRLIYFSYDVKMKEKGDIPEGYSVSREKKERFSLILESASTNQTSMYLCASKSAGTSYEQYFGPGTRLTVT.

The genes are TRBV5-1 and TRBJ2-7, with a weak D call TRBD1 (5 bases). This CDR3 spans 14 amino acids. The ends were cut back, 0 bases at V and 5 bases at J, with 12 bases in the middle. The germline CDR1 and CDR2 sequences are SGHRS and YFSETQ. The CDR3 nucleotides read TGCGCCAGCAGCTTGGGGGCAGGGTCGGACGAGCAGTACTTC. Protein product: CASSLGAGSDEQYF.

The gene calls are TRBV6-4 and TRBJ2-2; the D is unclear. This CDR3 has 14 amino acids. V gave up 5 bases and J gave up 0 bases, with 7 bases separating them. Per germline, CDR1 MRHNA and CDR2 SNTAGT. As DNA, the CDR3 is TGTGCCAGCAGTTGGACCACGAACACCGGGGAGCTGTTTTTT. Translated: CASSWTTNTGELFF.

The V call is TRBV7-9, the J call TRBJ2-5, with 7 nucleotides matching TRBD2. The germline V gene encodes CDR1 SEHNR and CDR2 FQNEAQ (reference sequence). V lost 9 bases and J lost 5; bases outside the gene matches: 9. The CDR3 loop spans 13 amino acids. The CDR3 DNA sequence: TGTGCCAGTACCGGACTAGTGGGCGAGACCCAGTACTTC. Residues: CASTGLVGETQYF.

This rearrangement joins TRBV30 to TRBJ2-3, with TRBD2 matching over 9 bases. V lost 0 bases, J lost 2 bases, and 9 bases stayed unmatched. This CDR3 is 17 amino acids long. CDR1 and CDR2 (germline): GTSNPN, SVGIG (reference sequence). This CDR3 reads CAWSVTRLAGLTDTQYF. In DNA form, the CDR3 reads TGTGCCTGGAGTGTAACCCGGCTAGCGGGGCTCACAGATACGCAGTATTTT. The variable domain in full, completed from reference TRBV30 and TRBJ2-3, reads SQTIHQWPATLVQPVGSPLSLECTVEGTSNPNLYWYRQAAGRGLQLLFYSVGIGQISSEVPQNLSASRPQDRQFILSSKKLLLSDSGFYLCAWSVTRLAGLTDTQYFGPGTRLTVL.